This T cell receptor beta chain was documented in a study of cytomegalovirus exposure and HLA in healthy donors. General study points: A later analysis found most CMV-associated TCR beta chains apparently HLA-restricted.

As for this clone: Its target is not known.

The germline CDR1 and CDR2 sequences are KGHSH and LQKENI. The CDR3 has 14 residues. The ends lost 3 bases at V and 6 bases at J; junction bases unmatched: 4. 13 Jbeta primers and 60 Vbeta primers were used for the PCR. Here immunoSEQ multiplex PCR was the method, and the copy in TCRdb shows in-frame clones only, minus some. The sample lists 90,000 to 150,000 clones; around 79% were seen once. Sampled while nominally healthy, donors likely had unrecorded immune exposures. This rearrangement joins TRBV18 to TRBJ2-7, with TRBD1 matching 11 bases. Sample: PBMCs. This clonotype was sampled from a woman under 30 in good health and CMV-seronegative. CDR3 amino acids: CASSPGQGAGEQYF. The DNA for the CDR3 is TGTGCCAGCTCACCTGGACAGGGGGCGGGCGAGCAGTACTTC.